This TCR beta chain was sequenced for a study of human T cells and chemical hapten exposure. Sample time point: pre-sensitization, week 0. Sample treatment: therapeutic diphenylcyclopropenone sensitization with weekly scalp DPC. From the RACE reads, TCRdb called clonotypes with MiXCR, one entry per CDR3 protein. The table lists tens of thousands of distinct CDR3 sequences, 9.6% of them singletons. The CDR3 covers 18 residues. Germline V lookup: CDR1 LGHNT, CDR2 FRNRAP. Trimming cost V 4 bases and J 0 bases, with 16 bases left between them. There are many counts of this clonotype. The sequence was obtained from a woman aged 40 to 50 with alopecia areata. Some clones in this sample may be carry-over from other donors' samples. The chain carries TRBV12-5 and TRBJ1-6; D not resolved. Source: whole blood, taken in connection with sensitization to the hapten diphenylcyclopropenone (DPC). CDR3 loop: CASGYLPEYHSYNSPLHF. The CDR3 DNA sequence: TGTGCTAGTGGTTACCTCCCGGAGTACCACTCCTATAATTCACCCCTCCACTTT.